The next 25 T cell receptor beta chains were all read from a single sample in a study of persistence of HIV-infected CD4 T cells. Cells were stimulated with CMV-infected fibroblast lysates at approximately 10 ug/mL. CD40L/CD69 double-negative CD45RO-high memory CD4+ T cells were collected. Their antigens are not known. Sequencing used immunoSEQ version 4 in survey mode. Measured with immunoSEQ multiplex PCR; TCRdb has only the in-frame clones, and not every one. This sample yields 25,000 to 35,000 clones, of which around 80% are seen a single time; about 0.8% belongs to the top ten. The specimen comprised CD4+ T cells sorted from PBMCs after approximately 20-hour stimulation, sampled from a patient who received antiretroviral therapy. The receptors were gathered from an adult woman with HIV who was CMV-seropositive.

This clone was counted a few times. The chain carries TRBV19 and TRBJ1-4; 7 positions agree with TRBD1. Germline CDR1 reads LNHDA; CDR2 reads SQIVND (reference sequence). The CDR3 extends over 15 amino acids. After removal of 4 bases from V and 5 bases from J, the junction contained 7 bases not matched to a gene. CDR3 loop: CASSTGGRQNEKLFF. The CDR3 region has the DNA TGTGCCAGTAGTACAGGGGGACGGCAAAATGAAAAACTGTTTTTT.

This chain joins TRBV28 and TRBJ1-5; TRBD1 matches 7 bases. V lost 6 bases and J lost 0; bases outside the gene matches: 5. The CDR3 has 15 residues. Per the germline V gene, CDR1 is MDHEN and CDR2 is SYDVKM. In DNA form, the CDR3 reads TGTGCCAGCAGGACCGGACAGGTTAGCAATCAGCCCCAGCATTTT. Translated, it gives CASRTGQVSNQPQHF.

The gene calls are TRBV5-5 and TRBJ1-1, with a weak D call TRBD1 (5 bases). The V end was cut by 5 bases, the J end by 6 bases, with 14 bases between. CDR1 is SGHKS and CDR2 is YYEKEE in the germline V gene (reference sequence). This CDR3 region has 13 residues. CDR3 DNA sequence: TGTGCCAGCAGTACCAGACAGAGATCTGAAGCTTTCTTT. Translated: CASSTRQRSEAFF.

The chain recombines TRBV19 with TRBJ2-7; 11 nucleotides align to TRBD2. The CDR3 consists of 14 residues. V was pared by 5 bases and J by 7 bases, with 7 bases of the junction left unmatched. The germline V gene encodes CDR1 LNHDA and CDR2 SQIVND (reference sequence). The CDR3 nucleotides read TGTGCCAGTAGTTCCTCGGGACTAGCGGTTGAGCAGTACTTC. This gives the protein CASSSSGLAVEQYF.

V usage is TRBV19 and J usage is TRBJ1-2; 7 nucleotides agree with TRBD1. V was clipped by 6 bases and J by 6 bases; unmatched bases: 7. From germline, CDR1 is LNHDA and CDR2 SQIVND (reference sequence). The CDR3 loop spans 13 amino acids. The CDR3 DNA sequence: TGTGCCAGTAGCCAGGGACAGAACAATGGCTACACCTTC. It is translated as CASSQGQNNGYTF.

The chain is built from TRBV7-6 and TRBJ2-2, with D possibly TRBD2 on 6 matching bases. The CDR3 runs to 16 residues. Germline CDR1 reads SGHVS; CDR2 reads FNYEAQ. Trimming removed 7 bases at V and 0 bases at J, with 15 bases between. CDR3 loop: CASKYRETPNTGELFF. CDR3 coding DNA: TGTGCCAGCAAGTATCGGGAGACACCGAACACCGGGGAGCTGTTTTTT.

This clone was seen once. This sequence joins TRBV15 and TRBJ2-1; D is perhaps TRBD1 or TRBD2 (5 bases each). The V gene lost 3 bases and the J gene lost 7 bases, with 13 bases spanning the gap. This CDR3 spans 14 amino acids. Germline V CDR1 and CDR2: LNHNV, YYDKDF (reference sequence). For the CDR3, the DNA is TGTGCCACCAGCAGGGGGCTCTCGGGGAATGAGCAGTTCTTC. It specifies CATSRGLSGNEQFF. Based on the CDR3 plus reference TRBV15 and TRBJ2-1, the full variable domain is DAMVIQNPRYQVTQFGKPVTLSCSQTLNHNVMYWYQQKSSQAPKLLFHYYDKDFNNEADTPDNFQSRRPNTSFCFLDIRSPGLGDTAMYLCATSRGLSGNEQFFGPGTRLTVL.

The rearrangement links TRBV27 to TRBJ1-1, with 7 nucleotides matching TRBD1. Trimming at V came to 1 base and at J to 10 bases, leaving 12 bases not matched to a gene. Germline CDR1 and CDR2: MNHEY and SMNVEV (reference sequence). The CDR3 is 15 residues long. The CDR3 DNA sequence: TGTGCCAGCAGTTTATACCCTTTAACGCAGGGGGGAGCTTTCTTT. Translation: CASSLYPLTQGGAFF.

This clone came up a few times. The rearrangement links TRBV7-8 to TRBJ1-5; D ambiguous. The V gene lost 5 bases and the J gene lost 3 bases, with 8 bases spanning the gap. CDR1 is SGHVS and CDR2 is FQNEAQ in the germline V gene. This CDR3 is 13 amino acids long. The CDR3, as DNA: TGTGCCAGCAGCCCCAATCCCAATCAGCCCCAGCATTTT. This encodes CASSPNPNQPQHF.

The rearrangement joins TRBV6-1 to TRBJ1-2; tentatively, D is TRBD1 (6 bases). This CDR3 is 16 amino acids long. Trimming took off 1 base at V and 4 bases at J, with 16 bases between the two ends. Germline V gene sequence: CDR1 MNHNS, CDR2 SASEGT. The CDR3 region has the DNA TGTGCCAGCAGTGAAGGCCGGGGGGCGCTTCGCTATGGCTACACCTTC. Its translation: CASSEGRGALRYGYTF.

The CDR3 spells CASSSWEGVDNGYTF. CDR3 bases: TGTGCCAGCAGTTCTTGGGAGGGAGTGGATAATGGCTACACCTTC. This chain uses TRBV27 with TRBJ1-2; the D is unclear. Germline values: CDR1 MNHEY, CDR2 SMNVEV (reference sequence). This CDR3 has 15 residues. Trimming took off 4 bases at V and 6 bases at J, with 18 bases between the two ends.

The CDR3 region has the DNA TGTGCCAGCAGTGAATGGGGGGCGGGTGCAAATCAGCCCCAGCATTTT. It codes for CASSEWGAGANQPQHF. The rearrangement uses TRBV6-1 and TRBJ1-5; D possibly corresponds to TRBD1 (6 bases). The CDR3 covers 16 residues. V gave up 2 bases and J gave up 4 bases, with 15 bases separating them. The V gene's germline CDR1 is MNHNS and CDR2 SASEGT.

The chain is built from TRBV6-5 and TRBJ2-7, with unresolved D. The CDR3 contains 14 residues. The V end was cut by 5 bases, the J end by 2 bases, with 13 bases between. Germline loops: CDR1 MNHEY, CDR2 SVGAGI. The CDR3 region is CASSPTTTTYEQYV. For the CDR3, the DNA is TGTGCCAGCAGTCCGACAACGACGACCTACGAGCAGTACGTC.

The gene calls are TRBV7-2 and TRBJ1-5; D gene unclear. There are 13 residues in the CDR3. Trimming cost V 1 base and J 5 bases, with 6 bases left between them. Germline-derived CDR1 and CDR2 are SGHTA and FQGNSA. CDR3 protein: CASSLESYQPQHF. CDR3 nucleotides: TGTGCCAGCAGCTTAGAGTCGTATCAGCCCCAGCATTTT.

In nucleotides, the CDR3 is TGTGCCAGCAGCTTCAAACAGGGAATAGGGGCTGAAGCTTTCTTT. It encodes CASSFKQGIGAEAFF. The V gene is TRBV11-1, the J gene TRBJ1-1, with D possibly being TRBD1 (6 bases). From germline, CDR1 is SGHAT and CDR2 FQDESV (reference sequence). This CDR3 region has 15 residues. Trimming stripped 3 bases from V and 6 bases from J, with 17 bases between. Based on the CDR3 plus reference TRBV11-1 and TRBJ1-1, the full variable domain is EAEVAQSPRYKITEKSQAVAFWCDPISGHATLYWYRQILGQGPELLVQFQDESVVDDSQLPKDRFSAERLKGVDSTLKIQPAELGDSAMYLCASSFKQGIGAEAFFGQGTRLTVV.

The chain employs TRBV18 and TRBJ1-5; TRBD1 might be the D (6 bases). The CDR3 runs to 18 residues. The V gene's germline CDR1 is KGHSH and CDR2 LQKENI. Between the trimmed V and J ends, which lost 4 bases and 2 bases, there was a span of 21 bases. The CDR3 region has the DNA TGTGCCAGCTCACTATTTATCGCGGGGGGCGATGGCAATCAGCCCCAGCATTTT. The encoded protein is CASSLFIAGGDGNQPQHF.

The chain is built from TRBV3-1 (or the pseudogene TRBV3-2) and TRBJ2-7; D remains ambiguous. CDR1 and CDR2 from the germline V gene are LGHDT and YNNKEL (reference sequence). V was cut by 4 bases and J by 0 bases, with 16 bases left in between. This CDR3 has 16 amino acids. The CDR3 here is CASSLTPRTVSYEQYF. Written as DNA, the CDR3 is TGTGCCAGCAGCCTCACACCCCGGACCGTCTCCTACGAGCAGTACTTC.

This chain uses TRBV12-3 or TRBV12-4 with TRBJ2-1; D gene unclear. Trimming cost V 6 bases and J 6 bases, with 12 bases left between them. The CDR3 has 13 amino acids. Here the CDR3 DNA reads TGTGCCAGCAGCCCCTTTCCCGGCAATGAGCAGTTCTTC. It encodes CASSPFPGNEQFF.

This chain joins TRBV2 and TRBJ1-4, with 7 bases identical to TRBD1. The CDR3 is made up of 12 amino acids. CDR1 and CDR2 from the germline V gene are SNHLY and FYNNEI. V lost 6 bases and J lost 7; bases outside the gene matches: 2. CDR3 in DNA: TGTGCCAGCAGCGACAGGGTTGAAAAACTGTTTTTT. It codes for CASSDRVEKLFF.

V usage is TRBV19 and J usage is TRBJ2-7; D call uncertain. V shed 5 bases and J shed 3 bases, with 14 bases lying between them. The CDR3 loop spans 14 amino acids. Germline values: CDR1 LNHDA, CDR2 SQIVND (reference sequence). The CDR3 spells CASSGLNTDYEQYF. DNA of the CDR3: TGTGCCAGTAGTGGGTTGAACACCGACTACGAGCAGTACTTC. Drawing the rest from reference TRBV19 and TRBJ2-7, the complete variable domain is DGGITQSPKYLFRKEGQNVTLSCEQNLNHDAMYWYRQDPGQGLRLIYYSQIVNDFQKGDIAEGYSVSREKKESFPLTVTSAQKNPTAFYLCASSGLNTDYEQYFGPGTRLTVT.

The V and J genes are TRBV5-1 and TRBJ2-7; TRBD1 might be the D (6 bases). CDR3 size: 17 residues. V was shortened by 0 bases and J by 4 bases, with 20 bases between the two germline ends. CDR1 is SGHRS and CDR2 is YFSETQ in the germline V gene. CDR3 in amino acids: CASSLEQGGYFGYEQYF. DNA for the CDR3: TGCGCCAGCAGCTTGGAACAGGGCGGATACTTCGGGTACGAGCAGTACTTC. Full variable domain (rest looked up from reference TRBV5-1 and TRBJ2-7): KAGVTQTPRYLIKTRGQQVTLSCSPISGHRSVSWYQQTPGQGLQFLFEYFSETQRNKGNFPGRFSGRQFSNSRSEMNVSTLELGDSALYLCASSLEQGGYFGYEQYFGPGTRLTVT.

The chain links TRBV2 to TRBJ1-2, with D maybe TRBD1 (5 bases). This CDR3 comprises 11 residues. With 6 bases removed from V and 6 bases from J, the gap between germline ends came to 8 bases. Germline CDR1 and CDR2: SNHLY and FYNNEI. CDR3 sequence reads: CASRQGDGYTF. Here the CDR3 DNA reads TGTGCCAGCAGGCAGGGAGATGGCTACACCTTC.

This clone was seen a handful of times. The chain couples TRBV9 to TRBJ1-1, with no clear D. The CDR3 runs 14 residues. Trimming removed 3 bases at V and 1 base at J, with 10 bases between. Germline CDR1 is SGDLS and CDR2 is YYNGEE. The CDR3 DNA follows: TGTGCCAGCAGCGCCACATACCGGAACACTGAAGCTTTCTTT. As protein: CASSATYRNTEAFF. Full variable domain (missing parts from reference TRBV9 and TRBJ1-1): DSGVTQTPKHLITATGQRVTLRCSPRSGDLSVYWYQQSLDQGLQFLIQYYNGEERAKGNILERFSAQQFPDLHSELNLSSLELGDSALYFCASSATYRNTEAFFGQGTRLTVV.

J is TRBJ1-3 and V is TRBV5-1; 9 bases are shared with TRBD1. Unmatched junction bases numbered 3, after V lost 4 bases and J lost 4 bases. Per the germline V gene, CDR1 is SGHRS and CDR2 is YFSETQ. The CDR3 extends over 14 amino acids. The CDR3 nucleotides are TGCGCCAGCAGCGGGGACAGGGAAGGAAACACCATATATTTT. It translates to CASSGDREGNTIYF.

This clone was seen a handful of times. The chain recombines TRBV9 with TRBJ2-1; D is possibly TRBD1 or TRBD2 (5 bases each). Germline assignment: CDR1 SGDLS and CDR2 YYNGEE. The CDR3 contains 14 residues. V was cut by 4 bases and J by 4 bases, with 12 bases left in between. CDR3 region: CASSTRDGYNEQFF. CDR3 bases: TGTGCCAGCAGCACCCGGGACGGATACAATGAGCAGTTCTTC.